This TCR beta chain was sequenced during a study of blood T cell repertoires in COVID-19. The overall study: T cells, B-cell-depleted T cells, or PBMCs provided the cDNA or gDNA that served as material.

V was pared by 0 bases and J by 6 bases, with 15 bases between. Germline CDR1 MNHEY, CDR2 SMNVEV (reference sequence). The CDR3 consists of 16 residues. As originally analysed: Amplification with reference gene primers provided the estimates of nucleated cell counts. Sequenced by immunoSEQ multiplex PCR; TCRdb stores in-frame clones only, minus some. V, J and clone size are taken as reported in that table, and D and trimming were inferred from the DNA itself. This table has over 60,000 clones, around nine tenths appearing once. V and J are TRBV27 and TRBJ2-1, with D maybe TRBD1 (6 bases). Material: peripheral blood. The receptor's source is a man in his fifties or sixties with acute or convalescent COVID-19. The CDR3 bases are TGTGCCAGCAGTTTATCGACAGGTAGGGTGTTCAATGAGCAGTTCTTC. Protein: CASSLSTGRVFNEQFF.